Below, one TCR beta chain is given with its context. Its antigen is as yet unknown. The CDR3 has 18 amino acids. Germline V gene data show CDR1 as SGHAT and CDR2 as FQNNGV. V was pared by 0 bases and J by 6 bases, with 9 bases of the junction left unmatched. This record belongs to a study of T cell responses to AZD1222 COVID-19 vaccine. Study-wide context: Analyses pooled second doses at about 4 or about 12 weeks. Findings of the study overall: Baseline seropositivity occurred in only six AZD1222 recipients.

The data were produced by immunoSEQ multiplex PCR, yet TCRdb's version contains in-frame clones alone and is incomplete. The table shows 170,000 or so clones, with 90% occurring only once. The sample consisted of peripheral blood, taken on day 0 of AZD1222 vaccination. V and J are TRBV11-2 and TRBJ2-1; 12 bases match TRBD2. The receptor's source is an adult in good health. The CDR3 loop is CASSLDIPSGGVGNEQFF. The CDR3 bases are TGTGCCAGCAGCTTAGATATACCTAGCGGGGGGGTCGGCAATGAGCAGTTCTTC.